This TCR beta chain appears in the sequencing data of a study of Ad26.COV2.S vaccination and SARS-CoV-2 variants (dated by TCRdb to the early 2020s). Describing the broader study: Donors in the vaccine arm were drawn from COV1001, a multicentre, randomized, double-blind, placebo-controlled phase I-IIa trial testing Ad26.COV2.S in healthy adults. Dosing of Ad26.COV2.S was intramuscular, at either 5x10^10 or 1x10^11 viral particles, delivered as one shot or as two shots spaced 56 days apart. TCRbeta repertoire sequencing was used to assess the specificity and breadth of SARS-CoV-2-reactive T cell receptors after Ad26.COV2.S vaccination. The TCR-sequenced set comprised around 30 samples: roughly 19 Ad26.COV2.S vaccine recipients, 5 placebo recipients and 8 SARS-CoV-2 convalescent individuals. Trial participants were randomized into five groups of five, in which low-dose or high-dose Ad26.COV2.S was given once or twice, or placebo was given on both occasions. Throughout the experiments and outcome assessment, investigators stayed blinded to trial group allocation.

Comments on this clone: Its antigen is unknown. Base qualities are missing; no much larger clone stands one base away.

TCRbeta CDR3 regions were sequenced with the immunoSEQ Assay. After extraction, genomic DNA underwent amplification by bias-controlled multiplex PCR, followed by high-throughput sequencing. The source study handled its data this way. To quantify the absolute abundance of every unique TCRbeta CDR3 region, sequences were collapsed and filtered. Usable DNA was measured by amplifying reference genes present in all nucleated cells, and TCRbeta template counts were normalized to that usable DNA to estimate T cell fraction. Repertoire TCRs were annotated as SARS-CoV-2-specific by exact matching of V gene, CDR3 amino acid sequence and J gene to a known reactive TCR set. The reference SARS-CoV-2 TCR set was obtained from MIRA and was filtered for enrichment in COVID-19-positive ImmuneCODE repertoires, whereby public or cross-reactive TCRs were removed. Using the MIRA antigens, annotated TCRs were further analysed by specific ORF or by position within an ORF. Breadth was defined as the number of annotated unique rearrangements divided by the total number of unique productive rearrangements, and depth was defined as the summed frequency of the annotated unique rearrangements. Two-sided Wilcoxon rank-sum tests were applied when comparing TCR breadth between groups. In TCRdb, the immuneACCESS table is reduced to in-frame sequences with V and J assigned. These tables do not hold every clone; where another copy was compared, an unresolved V gene accounts for under half, and the others remain unexplained. Clone size and the V and J calls come from that table; the DNA yielded D and trimming. This sample has over 200,000 clones in its table, and approximately 90% of those were observed once. The ten top clones hold around 11% of the sample.

Reading the label with the study, this specimen's treatment or condition is: around 19 received Ad26.COV2.S at low or high dose, single or two shots; several received placebo; per-sample allocation not given. Repertoires of vaccine and placebo recipients were sequenced from samples collected on day 63 after the first injection. In Cohort 1b, 20 to 25 adults aged 18-55 years were enrolled at a single site in Boston, USA, between 29 July and 7 August 2020. Ad26.COV2.S was a replication-incompetent adenovirus type 26 vector that expressed a prefusion-stabilized SARS-CoV-2 spike protein derived from the original Wuhan strain. Points the paper makes about the study in general: Comparing responses between vaccine doses or regimens was not something the study was powered to do. Ad26.COV2.S recipients had higher spike-specific TCR breadth than placebo recipients (P = 0.0014). It was noted by the authors that total T cell responses may have been underestimated by the TCR breadth and depth analyses. Comparable non-spike TCR breadth was observed between vaccine and placebo recipients, consistent with only spike being contained in the vaccine. Substantial breadth of spike-specific CD8+ and CD4+ T cell responses was reported after vaccination.

The CDR3 holds 18 amino acids from the cysteine to the phenylalanine. Only the CDR3 DNA is retained, 54 bases long and in frame from the first base. V loses 6 bases of germline sequence and J loses 4 bases, and the interval between the two ends is 28 bases. CDR1 and CDR2 are drawn from the germline V gene: SGHAT, FQNNGV. The input for sequencing was peripheral blood, taken in a trial of Ad26.COV2.S vaccine versus placebo. Recombination joined TRBV11-2 with TRBJ2-7, and the D gene may be TRBD1, 5 bases matching. The sequence derives from a person between 18 and 59 years old who received the Ad26.COV2.S COVID-19 vaccine or a placebo. The DNA sequence reads TGTGCCAGCAGTTTAACCATGCCTCTCCAGGGTCATTTATACGAGCAGTACTTC. This translates into CASSLTMPLQGHLYEQYF.